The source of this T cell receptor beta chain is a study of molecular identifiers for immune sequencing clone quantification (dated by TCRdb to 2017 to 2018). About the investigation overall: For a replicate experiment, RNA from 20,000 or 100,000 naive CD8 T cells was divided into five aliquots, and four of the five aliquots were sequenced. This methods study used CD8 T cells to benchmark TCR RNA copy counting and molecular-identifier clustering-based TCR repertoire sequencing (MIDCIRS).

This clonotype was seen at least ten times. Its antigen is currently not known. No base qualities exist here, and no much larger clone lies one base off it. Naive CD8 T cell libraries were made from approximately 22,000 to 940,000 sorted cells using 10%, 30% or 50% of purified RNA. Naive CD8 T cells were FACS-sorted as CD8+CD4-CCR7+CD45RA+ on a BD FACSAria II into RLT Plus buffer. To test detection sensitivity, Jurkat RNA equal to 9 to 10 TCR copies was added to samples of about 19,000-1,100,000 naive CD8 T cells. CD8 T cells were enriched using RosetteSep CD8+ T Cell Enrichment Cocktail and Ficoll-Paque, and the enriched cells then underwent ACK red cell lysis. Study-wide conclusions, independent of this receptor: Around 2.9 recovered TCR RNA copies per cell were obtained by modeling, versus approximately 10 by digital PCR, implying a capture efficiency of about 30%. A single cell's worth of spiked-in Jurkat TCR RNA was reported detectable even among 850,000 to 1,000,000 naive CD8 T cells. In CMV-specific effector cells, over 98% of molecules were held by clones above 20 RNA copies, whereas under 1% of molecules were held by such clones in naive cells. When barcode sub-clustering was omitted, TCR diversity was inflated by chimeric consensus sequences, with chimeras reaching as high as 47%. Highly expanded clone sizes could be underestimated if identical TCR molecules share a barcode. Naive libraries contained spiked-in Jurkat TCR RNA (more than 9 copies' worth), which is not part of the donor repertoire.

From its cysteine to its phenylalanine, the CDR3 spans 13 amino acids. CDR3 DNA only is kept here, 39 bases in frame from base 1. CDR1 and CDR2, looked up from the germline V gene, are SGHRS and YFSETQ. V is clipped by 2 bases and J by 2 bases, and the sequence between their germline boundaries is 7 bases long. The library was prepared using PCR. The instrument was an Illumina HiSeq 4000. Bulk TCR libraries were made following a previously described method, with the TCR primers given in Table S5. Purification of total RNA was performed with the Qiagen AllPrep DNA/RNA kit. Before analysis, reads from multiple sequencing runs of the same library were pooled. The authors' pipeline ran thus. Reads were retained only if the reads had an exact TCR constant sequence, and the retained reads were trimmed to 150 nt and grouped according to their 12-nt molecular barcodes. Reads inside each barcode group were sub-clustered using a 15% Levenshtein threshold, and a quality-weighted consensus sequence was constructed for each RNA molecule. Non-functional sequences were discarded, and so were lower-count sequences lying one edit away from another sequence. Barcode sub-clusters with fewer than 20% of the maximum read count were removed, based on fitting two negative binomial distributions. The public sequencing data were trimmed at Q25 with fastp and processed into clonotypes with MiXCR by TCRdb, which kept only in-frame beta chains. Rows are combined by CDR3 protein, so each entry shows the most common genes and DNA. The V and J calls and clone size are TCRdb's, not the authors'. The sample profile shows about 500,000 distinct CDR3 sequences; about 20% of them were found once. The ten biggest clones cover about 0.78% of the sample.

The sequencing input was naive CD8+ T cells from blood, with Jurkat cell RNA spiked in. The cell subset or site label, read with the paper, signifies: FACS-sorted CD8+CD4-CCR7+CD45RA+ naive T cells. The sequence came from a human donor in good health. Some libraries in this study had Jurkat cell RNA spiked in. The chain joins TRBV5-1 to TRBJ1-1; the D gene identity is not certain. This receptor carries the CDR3 CASSFVSNTEAFF. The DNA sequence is TGCGCCAGCAGCTTTGTATCAAACACTGAAGCTTTCTTT. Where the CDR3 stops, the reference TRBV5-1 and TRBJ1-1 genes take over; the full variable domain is KAGVTQTPRYLIKTRGQQVTLSCSPISGHRSVSWYQQTPGQGLQFLFEYFSETQRNKGNFPGRFSGRQFSNSRSEMNVSTLELGDSALYLCASSFVSNTEAFFGQGTRLTVV.